The clone carrying this T cell receptor beta chain came up once. The source of the sample is a study of blood T cell repertoires in COVID-19. On the study more broadly: The United States, Italy and Spain provided the acute and convalescent COVID-19 samples. The cDNA or gDNA used as material had been derived from T cells, B-cell-depleted T cells, or PBMCs.

As processed by the authors: Estimated nucleated cell counts came from reference gene primer amplification. This table comes from immunoSEQ multiplex PCR, and its TCRdb copy is limited to in-frame clones, with some not included. That table supplies the V and J calls and clone size; D and trimming were determined from the DNA. The sample carries around 280,000 clones, just under 90% recorded once. The J segment lost 4 bases and the V segment lost 0 bases, leaving 8 bases of the junction unmatched. Looked up from germline, CDR1 is SGHRS and CDR2 is YFSETQ. This CDR3 is built from 16 residues. The material sequenced was peripheral blood. The clonotype comes from a woman aged 25 to 45 with COVID-19, enrolled during active disease. The genes are TRBV5-1 and TRBJ2-5; 8 bases agree with TRBD2. The CDR3 bases are TGCGCCAGCAGCTTGGCAGGGACTAGAAAGAGAGAGACCCAGTACTTC. Its translation is CASSLAGTRKRETQYF.